A single sample is the source of the 25 T cell receptor beta chains below, sequenced in a study of blood T cell repertoires in COVID-19. Produced via immunoSEQ multiplex PCR; TCRdb's table is partial and in-frame only. In the table there are over 200,000 clones, approximately 90% of which are singletons. Sequencing was done on a sample of peripheral blood. Receptors originate from a man aged 25-45 years with COVID-19, enrolled during active disease.

The rearrangement uses TRBV19 and TRBJ2-7; 9 positions agree with TRBD2. The CDR3 spans 15 residues. V lost 5 bases and J lost 4; bases outside the gene matches: 9. Germline loops: CDR1 LNHDA, CDR2 SQIVND (reference sequence). The CDR3 sequence is CASSWGSGSVYEQYF. In DNA form, the CDR3 reads TGTGCCAGTAGTTGGGGTAGCGGGAGCGTATACGAGCAGTACTTC.

The chain links TRBV24-1 to TRBJ1-1, with 9 bases fitting TRBD1. This CDR3 has 16 amino acids. CDR1 is KGHDR and CDR2 is SFDVKD in the germline V gene. V lost 2 bases, J lost 5 bases, and 8 bases stayed unmatched. Here the CDR3 reads CATSDSRTGVWTEAFF. CDR3 nucleotides: TGTGCCACCAGTGATTCACGGACAGGGGTATGGACTGAAGCTTTCTTT.

J is TRBJ1-2 and V is TRBV15; D gene unclear. V gave up 1 base and J gave up 5 bases, with 20 bases separating them. Germline V CDR1 and CDR2: LNHNV, YYDKDF (reference sequence). The CDR3 length is 17 residues. CDR3 loop: CATSRALEGSRRYGYTF. The CDR3 coding sequence is TGTGCCACCAGCAGAGCGCTGGAAGGTTCCAGGCGATATGGCTACACCTTC.

The V gene is TRBV6-6, the J gene TRBJ1-6; D gene unclear. In germline, CDR1 is MNHNY, CDR2 SVGAGI (reference sequence). The CDR3 runs to 15 residues. V was shortened by 5 bases and J by 10 bases, with 18 bases between the two germline ends. CDR3 loop: CASSARPGHESPLHF. The CDR3, as DNA: TGTGCCAGCAGTGCCCGACCGGGTCACGAGTCACCCCTCCACTTT.

The chain couples TRBV5-1 to TRBJ2-1, with D possibly matching TRBD2 (5 bases). The CDR3 has 14 residues. CDR1 is SGHRS, CDR2 YFSETQ, per germline. V was pared by 3 bases and J by 5 bases, with 12 bases between. The CDR3 spells CASSSGLSNNEQFF. CDR3 coding DNA: TGCGCCAGCAGCTCCGGACTTTCAAACAATGAGCAGTTCTTC.

The count of this clone is one. The gene calls are TRBV7-2 and TRBJ1-6; a possible D gene is TRBD1 (5 bases). This CDR3 has 13 residues. The V end lost 1 base, the J end lost 8 bases, and 6 bases lay between the germline ends. Germline CDR1 and CDR2: SGHTA and FQGNSA. For the CDR3, the DNA is TGTGCCAGCAGCTTAGACAGGCATTCACCCCTCCACTTT. Encoded protein: CASSLDRHSPLHF.

The chain has TRBV6-6 and TRBJ1-5, with D perhaps matching TRBD1 (5 bases). V lost 1 base, J lost 5 bases, and 15 bases lay in between. The CDR3 extends over 16 amino acids. Germline V CDR1 and CDR2: MNHNY, SVGAGI (reference sequence). The CDR3 sequence is CASSYFASGGDQPQHF. The DNA of the CDR3 is TGTGCCAGCAGTTACTTTGCGTCGGGGGGTGATCAGCCCCAGCATTTT.

This chain connects TRBV18 to TRBJ1-1; possibly TRBD1 for D (5 bases). Germline CDR1 reads KGHSH; CDR2 reads LQKENI. This CDR3 spans 15 amino acids. The V and J ends lost 3 bases and 0 bases respectively, with 11 bases between them. This chain's CDR3 is CASSPTIQVNTEAFF. The CDR3 DNA sequence: TGTGCCAGCTCACCCACAATACAGGTGAACACTGAAGCTTTCTTT.

V usage is TRBV24-1 and J usage is TRBJ2-5; D not resolved. Deletions cut 10 bases from V and 0 bases from J, with 5 bases between. Per germline, CDR1 KGHDR and CDR2 SFDVKD. The CDR3 is made up of 11 amino acids. The CDR3 DNA is TGTGCCACATCGTACCAAGAGACCCAGTACTTC. Translating gives CATSYQETQYF.

This sequence joins TRBV11-1 and TRBJ2-5; the match to TRBD2 covers 7 bases. This CDR3 is built from 15 residues. CDR1 is SGHAT, CDR2 FQDESV, per germline (reference sequence). V was pared by 4 bases and J by 5 bases, with 10 bases of the junction left unmatched. CDR3 region: CASSSIAGSSETQYF. The CDR3 DNA sequence: TGTGCCAGCAGCTCCATAGCGGGCAGTTCGGAGACCCAGTACTTC.

A single count supports this clone. V and J are TRBV27 and TRBJ2-7; 9 nucleotides agree with TRBD1. The V gene end was trimmed by 6 bases and the J gene end by 0 bases; junction bases not matched to a gene: 9. Germline CDR1 reads MNHEY; CDR2 reads SMNVEV (reference sequence). The CDR3 sequence is 16 residues long. Here the CDR3 reads CASRRTQGAISYEQYF. The CDR3 region has the DNA TGTGCCAGCAGAAGAACACAGGGGGCGATCTCCTACGAGCAGTACTTC.

The chain has TRBV28 and TRBJ1-2, with TRBD1 matching 8 bases. From germline, CDR1 is MDHEN and CDR2 SYDVKM. V was clipped by 5 bases and J by 7 bases; unmatched bases: 9. The CDR3 spans 14 residues. CDR3 protein: CASSPRTGRSGYTF. The CDR3 nucleotides read TGTGCCAGCAGTCCGAGGACAGGGCGGAGTGGCTACACCTTC.

V usage is TRBV4-1 and J usage is TRBJ2-1, with D tentatively TRBD2 (6 bases). V was shortened by 0 bases and J by 5 bases, with 26 bases between the two germline ends. The germline V gene encodes CDR1 MGHRA and CDR2 YSYEKL. The CDR3 contains 20 residues. The CDR3 nucleotides read TGCGCCAGCAGCCAAGATGATTCGGGGGTACGCCTTAGACGGAACAATGAGCAGTTCTTC. Protein product: CASSQDDSGVRLRRNNEQFF.

Here the CDR3 reads CASSQDYSGNSYEQYF. The CDR3, as DNA: TGCGCCAGCAGCCAAGATTATAGCGGGAACTCCTACGAGCAGTACTTC. The chain has TRBV4-3 and TRBJ2-7, with 8 bases lining up with TRBD2. V trimming: 0 bases; J trimming: 0 bases; junction bases outside the gene matches: 4. This CDR3 spans 16 amino acids. CDR1 is LGHNA, CDR2 YSLEER, per germline.

For the CDR3, the DNA is TGCGCCAGCAGCCAACTCCAGGGCCCCTCCGAGCAGTACTTC. Encoded protein: CASSQLQGPSEQYF. The chain is built from TRBV4-1 and TRBJ2-7, with D maybe TRBD1 (5 bases). V was shortened by 2 bases and J by 6 bases, with 14 bases between the two germline ends. Per the germline V gene, CDR1 is MGHRA and CDR2 is YSYEKL. The CDR3 is 14 amino acids.

The rearrangement joins TRBV6-5 to TRBJ2-1; 8 bases match TRBD2. Germline CDR1 and CDR2: MNHEY and SVGAGI. The CDR3 covers 14 residues. Trimming removed 6 bases from V and 6 bases from J; junction bases left unmatched: 7. The CDR3 here is CASSDPGGSNEQFF. DNA of the CDR3: TGTGCCAGCAGCGACCCGGGGGGGAGCAATGAGCAGTTCTTC.

V is TRBV11-2 and J is TRBJ1-3; D ambiguous. This CDR3 contains 15 residues. V was shortened by 5 bases and J by 0 bases, with 11 bases between the two germline ends. CDR1 and CDR2 (germline): SGHAT, FQNNGV. The CDR3 nucleotides read TGTGCCAGCAGCCTAGGACTCAGCTCTGGAAACACCATATATTTT. Its translation is CASSLGLSSGNTIYF. The full variable domain, in which reference TRBV11-2 and TRBJ1-3 provide the parts outside the CDR3, is EAGVAQSPRYKIIEKRQSVAFWCNPISGHATLYWYQQILGQGPKLLIQFQNNGVVDDSQLPKDRFSAERLKGVDSTLKIQPAKLEDSAVYLCASSLGLSSGNTIYFGEGSWLTVV.

The chain uses TRBV30 and TRBJ2-7; D is unresolved. This CDR3 contains 13 residues. Deletions cut 4 bases from V and 0 bases from J, with 10 bases between. Germline CDR1 and CDR2: GTSNPN and SVGIG (reference sequence). The CDR3 region has the DNA TGTGCCTGGAATTCTTACAGCTCCTACGAGCAGTACTTC. Protein: CAWNSYSSYEQYF.

This chain links TRBV10-3 with TRBJ1-2; 10 nucleotides agree with TRBD1. Germline V gene lookup returns CDR1 ENHRY and CDR2 SYGVKD. The CDR3 has 13 amino acids. Unmatched junction bases numbered 7, after V lost 7 bases and J lost 8 bases. The CDR3 DNA is TGTGCCATCACCGGGACAGGGGAGCGAGGCTACACCTTC. It yields the protein CAITGTGERGYTF.

V usage is TRBV9 and J usage is TRBJ2-5; 7 positions agree with TRBD2. J lost 4 bases, V lost 1 base, and 7 bases had no gene match. Germline CDR1 reads SGDLS; CDR2 reads YYNGEE. The CDR3 contains 15 residues. CDR3 DNA sequence: TGTGCCAGCAGCGTATATGGGGGGGAAGGAGAGACCCAGTACTTC. Residues: CASSVYGGEGETQYF. The full variable domain, its missing parts supplied by reference TRBV9 and TRBJ2-5, is DSGVTQTPKHLITATGQRVTLRCSPRSGDLSVYWYQQSLDQGLQFLIQYYNGEERAKGNILERFSAQQFPDLHSELNLSSLELGDSALYFCASSVYGGEGETQYFGPGTRLLVL.

The rearrangement links TRBV9 to TRBJ1-1; D remains unclear. This CDR3 spans 15 amino acids. Germline CDR1 SGDLS, CDR2 YYNGEE. V was cut by 4 bases and J by 0 bases, with 13 bases left in between. As DNA, the CDR3 is TGTGCCAGCAGCTCTCCCCAGAAAATGAACACTGAAGCTTTCTTT. Translating gives CASSSPQKMNTEAFF. Combining the CDR3 with reference TRBV9 and TRBJ1-1 gives the whole variable domain DSGVTQTPKHLITATGQRVTLRCSPRSGDLSVYWYQQSLDQGLQFLIQYYNGEERAKGNILERFSAQQFPDLHSELNLSSLELGDSALYFCASSSPQKMNTEAFFGQGTRLTVV.

The genes are TRBV7-8 and TRBJ2-7; TRBD2 might be the D (6 bases). Germline CDR1 reads SGHVS; CDR2 reads FQNEAQ. The CDR3 loop spans 14 amino acids. V dropped 6 bases and J dropped 4 bases, with 16 bases sitting between them. The CDR3 is CASSTQGRWYEQYF. CDR3 nucleotide sequence: TGTGCCAGCAGTACCCAAGGGAGGTGGTACGAGCAGTACTTC.

V and J are TRBV20-1 and TRBJ2-7; tentatively, D is TRBD1 (6 bases). Germline loops: CDR1 DFQATT, CDR2 SNEGSKA (reference sequence). V shed 3 bases and J shed 5 bases, with 20 bases lying between them. The CDR3 runs to 15 residues. The CDR3 DNA reads as TGCAGTGCTAGTTTCAGGGGCGGACAATCCCACGAGCAGTACTTC. This sequence encodes CSASFRGGQSHEQYF.

The J gene is TRBJ2-7, the V gene TRBV5-1; D is possibly TRBD1 (6 bases). The CDR3 is made up of 15 amino acids. V was trimmed by 4 bases and J by 1 base, leaving 15 bases between them. Germline CDR1 reads SGHRS; CDR2 reads YFSETQ. The CDR3 sequence is CASSAPRTASYEQYF. DNA of the CDR3: TGCGCCAGCAGCGCGCCGCGGACAGCTTCCTACGAGCAGTACTTC.

The V and J genes are TRBV7-2 and TRBJ2-7, with 9 positions matching TRBD2. From germline, CDR1 is SGHTA and CDR2 FQGNSA. This CDR3 is 15 amino acids long. Trimming took 2 bases from V and 7 from J; bases not matched to a gene: 9. The CDR3 sequence: CASSLSVAGAGEQYF. The DNA for the CDR3 is TGTGCCAGCAGCTTATCGGTAGCGGGGGCGGGAGAGCAGTACTTC.